One sample yielded the 21 T cell receptor beta chains listed below, sequenced in a study of OX40 agonist ivuxolimab in advanced cancers. Some clones are missing from TCRdb's copy, which holds only in-frame ones; the method was immunoSEQ multiplex PCR. The repertoire holds roughly 61,000 clones, with 87% as singletons. This sample comprised CD4+ or CD8+ T cells sorted from blood, obtained in a trial of the OX40 agonist ivuxolimab. All receptors derive from an adult with an advanced solid tumor such as melanoma, head and neck, liver or kidney cancer.

The J gene is TRBJ1-4, the V gene TRBV9, with a tentative D call TRBD1 (5 bases). Deletions cut 3 bases from V and 7 bases from J, with 10 bases between. The germline V gene has CDR1 SGDLS and CDR2 YYNGEE. The length of the CDR3 is 13 residues. CDR3 residues: CASSGGESEKLFF. The DNA for the CDR3 is TGTGCCAGCAGCGGAGGGGAGAGTGAAAAACTGTTTTTT.

This chain connects TRBV2 to TRBJ1-1; D unresolved. V dropped 11 bases and J dropped 1 base, with 17 bases sitting between them. From germline, CDR1 is SNHLY and CDR2 FYNNEI. The CDR3 is made up of 14 amino acids. CDR3 coding DNA: TGTGCCGGTGGATTGGGCAGGACGAACACTGAAGCTTTCTTT. Encoded protein: CAGGLGRTNTEAFF.

This chain uses TRBV19 with TRBJ1-1, with D uncertain. Trimming shortened V by 7 bases and J by 0 bases, and 15 bases separated the two germline ends. This CDR3 region has 15 residues. Germline V gene lookup returns CDR1 LNHDA and CDR2 SQIVND (reference sequence). This CDR3 reads CASNIPGSMNTEAFF. In DNA form, the CDR3 reads TGTGCCAGTAATATCCCAGGCAGCATGAACACTGAAGCTTTCTTT.

The chain is built from TRBV5-1 and TRBJ1-1, with D uncertain. Between the trimmed V and J ends, which lost 1 base and 3 bases, there was a span of 10 bases. Germline V gives CDR1 SGHRS, CDR2 YFSETQ. This CDR3 is 14 amino acids long. CDR3 nucleotides: TGCGCCAGCAGCTTGCGCGGGGATCACACTGAAGCTTTCTTT. As protein: CASSLRGDHTEAFF.

V gene TRBV7-9 combines with J gene TRBJ1-2; no clear D. The CDR3 extends over 15 amino acids. V shed 0 bases and J shed 6 bases, with 14 bases lying between them. CDR1 and CDR2 (germline): SEHNR, FQNEAQ (reference sequence). The CDR3 spells CASSLAWSAGNGYTF. The CDR3 DNA sequence: TGTGCCAGCAGCTTAGCTTGGAGTGCCGGAAATGGCTACACCTTC.

This sequence joins TRBV19 and TRBJ2-1, with 9 bases aligning to TRBD1. Per the germline V gene, CDR1 is LNHDA and CDR2 is SQIVND (reference sequence). With V trimmed by 8 bases and J by 7 bases, 18 bases remained unmatched. This CDR3 contains 17 residues. CDR3 loop: CASGYGAGTGTPNEQFF. CDR3 nucleotides: TGTGCCAGTGGCTATGGGGCCGGGACAGGGACGCCGAATGAGCAGTTCTTC. The complete variable domain, with remaining parts taken from reference TRBV19 and TRBJ2-1, reads DGGITQSPKYLFRKEGQNVTLSCEQNLNHDAMYWYRQDPGQGLRLIYYSQIVNDFQKGDIAEGYSVSREKKESFPLTVTSAQKNPTAFYLCASGYGAGTGTPNEQFFGPGTRLTVL.

The V and J genes are TRBV15 and TRBJ2-2; 11 nucleotides match TRBD1. V gave up 1 base and J gave up 6 bases; unmatched junction bases: 7. The CDR3 contains 17 residues. Germline V gene lookup returns CDR1 LNHNV and CDR2 YYDKDF (reference sequence). The CDR3 sequence: CATSRVGTGGRAGELFF. CDR3 nucleotide sequence: TGTGCCACCAGCAGAGTTGGGACAGGGGGAAGGGCCGGGGAGCTGTTTTTT.

The chain joins TRBV28 to TRBJ1-5; D gene ambiguous. The germline gives CDR1 MDHEN, CDR2 SYDVKM. The CDR3 sequence is 13 residues long. V lost 11 bases and J lost 0, with 11 bases in between. The CDR3 loop reads CASYQYSNQPQHF. For the CDR3, the DNA is TGTGCCTCTTACCAATATAGCAATCAGCCCCAGCATTTT.

V usage is TRBV19 and J usage is TRBJ2-7; 9 bases are a match to TRBD1. V was pared by 5 bases and J by 8 bases, with 7 bases of the junction left unmatched. The germline gives CDR1 LNHDA, CDR2 SQIVND (reference sequence). The CDR3 is 13 residues long. The CDR3 here is CASSQGQGIKQYF. For the CDR3, the DNA is TGTGCCAGTAGTCAGGGACAGGGCATCAAGCAGTACTTC.

This chain joins TRBV4-1 and TRBJ2-7; no reliable D call. The CDR3 runs 15 residues. Germline CDR1 is MGHRA and CDR2 is YSYEKL. The V end lost 3 bases, the J end lost 0 bases, and 12 bases lay between the germline ends. The CDR3 here is CASSQAESSSYEQYF. CDR3 nucleotide sequence: TGCGCCAGCAGCCAGGCCGAGTCTAGCTCCTACGAGCAGTACTTC.

V usage is TRBV10-3 and J usage is TRBJ2-5, with D perhaps TRBD2 (5 bases). CDR3 length: 14 residues. V shed 0 bases and J shed 3 bases, with 8 bases lying between them. The V gene's germline CDR1 is ENHRY and CDR2 SYGVKD. The CDR3 loop reads CAISESGAEETQYF. The CDR3, as DNA: TGTGCCATCAGTGAGTCGGGAGCTGAAGAGACCCAGTACTTC.

The chain joins TRBV10-3 to TRBJ2-7, with D possibly being TRBD2 (6 bases). This CDR3 contains 13 residues. Germline V gene sequence: CDR1 ENHRY, CDR2 SYGVKD. V was cut by 11 bases and J by 2 bases, with 16 bases left in between. The CDR3 bases are TGTGCCGCCTCGGGGGAAGTAGCCTACGAGCAGTACTTC. It encodes CAASGEVAYEQYF.

V is TRBV18 and J is TRBJ2-1; TRBD1 is a possible D gene (7 bases). This CDR3 region has 19 residues. Trimming cost V 0 bases and J 0 bases, with 18 bases left between them. Germline values: CDR1 KGHSH, CDR2 LQKENI. This CDR3 reads CASSPPRDSPLFSYNEQFF. As DNA, the CDR3 is TGTGCCAGCTCACCACCGCGGGACAGTCCCCTATTCTCCTACAATGAGCAGTTCTTC.

V and J are TRBV4-2 and TRBJ2-7, with 8 bases identical to TRBD2. V dropped 0 bases and J dropped 4; count of bases not matched to a gene: 5. The CDR3 is 15 amino acids. CDR1 and CDR2 (germline): LGHNA, YNFKEQ. The CDR3 here is CASSQDERERYEQYF. The CDR3 nucleotides read TGTGCCAGCAGCCAAGACGAGCGGGAGCGATACGAGCAGTACTTC.

The chain recombines TRBV9 with TRBJ1-2, with D maybe TRBD1 (6 bases). Looked up from germline, CDR1 is SGDLS and CDR2 is YYNGEE. The CDR3 is 15 residues long. V was trimmed by 4 bases and J by 0 bases, leaving 13 bases between them. This CDR3 is CASSSEDRANYGYTF. The DNA for the CDR3 is TGTGCCAGCAGCTCAGAGGACAGAGCTAACTATGGCTACACCTTC.

The V call is TRBV2, the J call TRBJ1-6; D gene ambiguous. The CDR3 contains 11 residues. Germline V CDR1 and CDR2: SNHLY, FYNNEI. With 4 bases removed from V and 9 bases from J, the gap between germline ends came to 4 bases. As DNA, the CDR3 is TGTGCCAGCAGTGGTGGTTCACCCCTCCACTTT. Translation: CASSGGSPLHF.

The V and J genes are TRBV5-1 and TRBJ2-1, with 9 bases aligning to TRBD1. Germline V gives CDR1 SGHRS, CDR2 YFSETQ. With 1 base clipped from V and 6 bases from J, the junction kept 5 bases outside the gene matches. This CDR3 is 15 amino acids long. CDR3 bases: TGCGCCAGCAGCTTGACCGGGACAGGGCTCAATGAGCAGTTCTTC. Protein sequence: CASSLTGTGLNEQFF.

The V call is TRBV6-1, the J call TRBJ2-7, with no clear D. This CDR3 comprises 13 residues. Germline CDR1 reads MNHNS; CDR2 reads SASEGT. Trimming took 2 bases from V and 0 from J, leaving 5 bases between them. The CDR3 nucleotides read TGTGCCAGCAGTGAAACGTTCTCCTACGAGCAGTACTTC. Amino acid sequence: CASSETFSYEQYF.

The chain has TRBV4-1 and TRBJ1-1, with 7 bases matching TRBD1. Per the germline V gene, CDR1 is MGHRA and CDR2 is YSYEKL. With 0 bases clipped from V and 5 bases from J, the junction kept 12 bases outside the gene matches. This CDR3 contains 17 residues. CDR3 sequence: CASSQEGGGRKGTEAFF. In nucleotides, the CDR3 is TGCGCCAGCAGCCAAGAAGGAGGGGGCAGGAAGGGGACTGAAGCTTTCTTT.

The chain combines TRBV27 with TRBJ2-7; 7 bases match TRBD1. J was trimmed by 3 bases and V by 6 bases; bases with no gene match: 8. Germline values: CDR1 MNHEY, CDR2 SMNVEV (reference sequence). The CDR3 consists of 14 residues. CDR3 in DNA: TGTGCCAGCAGGGAAACAGGGGATCACTACGAGCAGTACTTC. Amino acids: CASRETGDHYEQYF.

The rearrangement links TRBV29-1 to TRBJ1-1; D is perhaps TRBD1 (5 bases). V was pared by 4 bases and J by 4 bases, with 10 bases between. Germline loops: CDR1 SQVTM, CDR2 ANQGSEA. This CDR3 region has 12 residues. The CDR3 reads CSVGGSGTEAFF. CDR3 nucleotides: TGCAGCGTTGGGGGCTCGGGCACTGAAGCTTTCTTT.